These 4 T cell receptor beta chains were sequenced from one sample in a study of T cells expressing NK-cell markers (dated by TCRdb to 2018 to 2021). The library was made by 5' RACE. TCRdb names Illumina HiSeq 2000 as the instrument used. Following TCRdb reprocessing, every CDR3 protein sequence forms one entry, and DNA is not provided. The sample table includes some 280,000 distinct CDR3 sequences. Clones ranked in the top ten supply about 0.39% of the sample. The sequencing input was blood T cells: a sorted CD56 or NKG2C T cell subset, CD4+ or CD8+ T cells, or bulk PBMC T cells (not recorded which). These receptors were taken from a man between 18 and 35 years old in good health. Donor details come from another sample of the same person, matched by shared clones.

This rearrangement joins TRBV20-1 to TRBJ2-5; the D gene TCRdb calls, TRBD1, cannot be checked with no DNA. Germline V gives CDR1 DFQATT, CDR2 SNEGSKA (reference sequence). There are 13 residues in the CDR3. The CDR3: CSARGRDGETQYF.

The rearrangement links TRBV7-6 to TRBJ2-3; lacking DNA, the TRBD1 call made by TCRdb goes unchecked. CDR1 and CDR2 from the germline V gene are SGHVS and FNYEAQ. CDR3 length: 15 amino acids. The CDR3 sequence: CASSPQGQFTDTQYF.

This chain joins TRBV18 and TRBJ2-2. CDR3 length: 15 residues. Germline lookup yields CDR1 KGHSH and CDR2 LQKENI. CDR3 amino acids: CASSPGDTYTGELFF. Drawing the rest from reference TRBV18 and TRBJ2-2, the complete variable domain is NAGVMQNPRHLVRRRGQEARLRCSPMKGHSHVYWYRQLPEEGLKFMVYLQKENIIDESGMPKERFSAEFPKEGPSILRIQQVVRGDSAAYFCASSPGDTYTGELFFGEGSRLTVL.

This CDR3 reads CSAISSGSPDEQFF. This chain links TRBV20-1 with TRBJ2-1; TCRdb picks TRBD2, but there is no DNA to check that call. The CDR3 spans 14 residues. CDR1 and CDR2 (germline): DFQATT, SNEGSKA (reference sequence).